One sample yielded the 6 T cell receptor beta chains listed below, sequenced in a study of blood T cell repertoires in COVID-19. Repertoires were generated with immunoSEQ multiplex PCR, while TCRdb's copy carries only in-frame clones and drops some. The table lists tens of thousands of clones, about nine tenths of them singletons. Sequencing input: peripheral blood. The receptors were gathered from a human donor in a cohort sampled during active COVID-19.

The V gene is TRBV18, the J gene TRBJ1-2; unclear D gene. This CDR3 has 15 amino acids. Germline CDR1 is KGHSH and CDR2 is LQKENI. Deletions cut 2 bases from V and 0 bases from J, with 10 bases between. CDR3 nucleotide sequence: TGTGCCAGCTCACCATTGACGGAGGCTAACTATGGCTACACCTTC. This gives the protein CASSPLTEANYGYTF.

This chain joins TRBV5-4 and TRBJ2-1; TRBD1 aligns across 8 bases. V shed 2 bases and J 10 bases; nucleotides not matched to a gene: 5. CDR1 SGHNT and CDR2 YYREEE come from the germline V gene (reference sequence). The CDR3 is 13 residues long. The CDR3 bases are TGTGCCAGCAGCTTCACAGGGGGTGGCGAGCAGTTCTTC. Translated: CASSFTGGGEQFF. The variable domain in full, completed from reference TRBV5-4 and TRBJ2-1, reads ETGVTQSPTHLIKTRGQQVTLRCSSQSGHNTVSWYQQALGQGPQFIFQYYREEENGRGNFPPRFSGLQFPNYSSELNVNALELDDSALYLCASSFTGGGEQFFGPGTRLTVL.

The chain combines TRBV3-1 (or the pseudogene TRBV3-2) with TRBJ1-1; a possible D gene is TRBD1 (5 bases). The CDR3 runs to 13 residues. Looked up from germline, CDR1 is LGHDT and CDR2 is YNNKEL (reference sequence). V was clipped by 4 bases and J by 5 bases, with 11 bases between them. CDR3 sequence (DNA): TGTGCCAGCAGCCCGGGGGGTAGGACTGAAGCTTTCTTT. Translated: CASSPGGRTEAFF.

The chain links TRBV6-4 to TRBJ1-1, with TRBD1 matching 9 bases. There are 13 residues in the CDR3. The J segment lost 7 bases and the V segment lost 6 bases, leaving 6 bases of the junction unmatched. The V gene's germline CDR1 is MRHNA and CDR2 SNTAGT. CDR3 nucleotides: TGTGCCAGCAGCCAACAGGGGGCGGGTGAAGCTTTCTTT. Translated, it gives CASSQQGAGEAFF.

The V and J genes are TRBV11-2 and TRBJ2-1; TRBD1 matches 8 bases. The trim removed 5 bases at V and 0 bases at J, leaving 3 bases unmatched. Germline assignment: CDR1 SGHAT and CDR2 FQNNGV. This CDR3 spans 15 amino acids. CDR3 DNA sequence: TGTGCCAGCAGCGGACAGGGTAGCTCCTACAATGAGCAGTTCTTC. It encodes CASSGQGSSYNEQFF.

The chain has TRBV5-1 and TRBJ1-2; perhaps TRBD1 as D (6 bases). There are 15 residues in the CDR3. V was trimmed by 0 bases and J by 5 bases, leaving 14 bases between them. Germline CDR1 and CDR2: SGHRS and YFSETQ. The CDR3 sequence is CASSLAVGQSYGYTF. The CDR3 nucleotides read TGCGCCAGCAGCTTGGCCGTCGGACAGTCGTATGGCTACACCTTC.